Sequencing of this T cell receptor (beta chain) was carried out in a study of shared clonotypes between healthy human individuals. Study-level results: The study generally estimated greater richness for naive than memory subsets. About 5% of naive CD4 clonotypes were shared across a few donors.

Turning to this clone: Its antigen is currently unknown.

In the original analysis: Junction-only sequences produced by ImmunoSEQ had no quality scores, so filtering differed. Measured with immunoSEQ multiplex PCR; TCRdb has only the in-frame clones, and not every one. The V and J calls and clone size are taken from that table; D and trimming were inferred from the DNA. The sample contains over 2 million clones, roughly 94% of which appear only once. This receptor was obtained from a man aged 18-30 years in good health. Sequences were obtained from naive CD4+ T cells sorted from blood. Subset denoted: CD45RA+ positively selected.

CDR3 loop: CAWNRAEKLFF. For the CDR3, the DNA is TGTGCCTGGAACAGGGCTGAAAAACTGTTTTTT. This chain links TRBV30 with TRBJ1-4; TRBD1 might be the D (6 bases). The V gene's germline CDR1 is GTSNPN and CDR2 SVGIG (reference sequence). The CDR3 runs to 11 residues. V was trimmed by 4 bases and J by 7 bases, leaving 7 bases between them.